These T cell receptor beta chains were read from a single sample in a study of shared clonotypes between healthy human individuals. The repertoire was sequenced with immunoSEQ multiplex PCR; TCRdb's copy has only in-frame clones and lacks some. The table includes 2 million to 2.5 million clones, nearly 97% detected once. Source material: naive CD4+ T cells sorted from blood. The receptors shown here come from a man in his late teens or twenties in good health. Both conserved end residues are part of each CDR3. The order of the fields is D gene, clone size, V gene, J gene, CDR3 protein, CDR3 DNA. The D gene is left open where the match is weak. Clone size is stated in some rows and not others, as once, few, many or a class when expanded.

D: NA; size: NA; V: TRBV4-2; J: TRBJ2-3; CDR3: CASSLMGQDTDTQYF; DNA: TGTGCCAGCAGCCTCATGGGGCAGGACACAGATACGCAGTATTTT
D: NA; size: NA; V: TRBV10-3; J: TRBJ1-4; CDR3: CAISRTHGDEKLFF; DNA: TGTGCCATCAGCCGGACACATGGGGATGAAAAACTGTTTTTT
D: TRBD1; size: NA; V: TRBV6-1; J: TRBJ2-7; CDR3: CASNPGQLYEQYF; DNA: TGTGCCAGCAATCCGGGACAGCTCTACGAGCAGTACTTC
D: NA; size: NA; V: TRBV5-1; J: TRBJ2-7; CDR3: CASSIGPGHYEQYF; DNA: TGCGCCAGCAGCATTGGACCGGGTCATTACGAGCAGTACTTC
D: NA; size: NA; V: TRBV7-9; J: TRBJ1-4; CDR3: CASSLSLPSEKLFF; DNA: TGTGCCAGCAGCTTAAGTCTCCCTAGTGAAAAACTGTTTTTT
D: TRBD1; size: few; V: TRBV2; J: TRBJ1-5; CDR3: CASSAPGQGNQPQHF; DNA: TGTGCCAGCAGTGCGCCGGGACAGGGGAATCAGCCCCAGCATTTT
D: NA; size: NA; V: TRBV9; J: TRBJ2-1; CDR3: CASSRGNSDEQFF; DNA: TGTGCCAGCAGCCGTGGGAATTCCGATGAGCAGTTCTTC
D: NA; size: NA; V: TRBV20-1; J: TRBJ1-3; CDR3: CSARRENTIYF; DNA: TGCAGTGCTAGGCGAGAAAACACCATATATTTT
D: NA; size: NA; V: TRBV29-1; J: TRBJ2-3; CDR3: CSVEGRRTDTQYF; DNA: TGCAGCGTTGAGGGGCGACGCACAGATACGCAGTATTTT
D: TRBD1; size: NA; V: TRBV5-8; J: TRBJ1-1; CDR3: CASSFQGARTEAFF; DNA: TGTGCCAGCAGCTTTCAGGGGGCGCGGACTGAAGCTTTCTTT
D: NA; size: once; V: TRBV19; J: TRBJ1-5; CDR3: CASSIEVGSGNQPQHF; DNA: TGTGCCAGTAGTATAGAAGTGGGAAGTGGCAATCAGCCCCAGCATTTT
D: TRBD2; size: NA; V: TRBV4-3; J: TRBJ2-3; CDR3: CASSMSGSWTDTQYF; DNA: TGCGCCAGCAGCATGAGCGGGAGTTGGACAGATACGCAGTATTTT
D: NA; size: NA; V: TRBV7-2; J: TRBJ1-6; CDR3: CASSLSQDNSPLHF; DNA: TGTGCCAGCAGCCTCTCACAGGATAATTCACCCCTCCACTTT
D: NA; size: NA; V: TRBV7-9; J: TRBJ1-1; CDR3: CASEPSWAGPLNTEAFF; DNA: TGTGCCAGCGAACCATCGTGGGCAGGGCCCCTGAACACTGAAGCTTTCTTT
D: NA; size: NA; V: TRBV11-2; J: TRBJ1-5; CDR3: CASSLDRGTQPQHF; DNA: TGTGCCAGCAGCTTAGATCGGGGTACTCAGCCCCAGCATTTT
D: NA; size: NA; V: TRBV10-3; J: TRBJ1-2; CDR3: CAISEPRELLNYGYTF; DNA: TGTGCCATCAGTGAGCCGAGGGAACTCCTTAACTATGGCTACACCTTC
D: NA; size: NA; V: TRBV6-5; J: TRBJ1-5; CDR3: CASSSYSNQPQHF; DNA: TGTGCCAGCAGTTCCTATAGCAATCAGCCCCAGCATTTT
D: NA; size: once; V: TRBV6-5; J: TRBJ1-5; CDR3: CASSYDWNQPQHF; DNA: TGTGCCAGCAGTTACGACTGGAATCAGCCCCAGCATTTT
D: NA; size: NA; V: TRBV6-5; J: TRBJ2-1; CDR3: CASSAGPGGRNEQFF; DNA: TGTGCCAGCAGTGCCGGGCCAGGGGGGCGGAATGAGCAGTTCTTC
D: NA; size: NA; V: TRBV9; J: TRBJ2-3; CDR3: CASSVAVVSTDTQYF; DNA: TGTGCCAGCAGCGTAGCGGTCGTTAGCACAGATACGCAGTATTTT
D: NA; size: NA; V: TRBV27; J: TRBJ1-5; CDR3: CASSTRRDYQPQHF; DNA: TGTGCCAGCAGTACGCGACGGGATTATCAGCCCCAGCATTTT
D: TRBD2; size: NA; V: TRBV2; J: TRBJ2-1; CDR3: CASRTSGVNEQFF; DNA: TGTGCCAGCAGGACTAGCGGGGTCAATGAGCAGTTCTTC
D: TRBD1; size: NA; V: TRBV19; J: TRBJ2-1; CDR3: CASSRGQGSSYNEQFF; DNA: TGTGCCAGTAGTCGGGGACAGGGTAGCTCCTACAATGAGCAGTTCTTC
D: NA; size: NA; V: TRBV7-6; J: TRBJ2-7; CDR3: CASSRPRGVEDYEQYF; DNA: TGTGCCAGCAGTCGGCCCCGGGGCGTAGAGGACTACGAGCAGTACTTC
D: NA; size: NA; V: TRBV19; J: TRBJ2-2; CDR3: CASSLNRVDTGELFF; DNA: TGTGCCAGTAGTTTGAACAGGGTCGACACCGGGGAGCTGTTTTTT
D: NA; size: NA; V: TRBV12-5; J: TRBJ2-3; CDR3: CASGLVPGDTQYF; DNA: TGTGCTAGTGGTTTGGTACCCGGGGATACGCAGTATTTT
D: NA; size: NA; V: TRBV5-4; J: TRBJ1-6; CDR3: CASSLVGTNSPLHF; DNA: TGTGCCAGCAGCTTGGTGGGTACGAATTCACCCCTCCACTTT
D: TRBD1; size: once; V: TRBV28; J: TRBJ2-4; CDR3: CASSPWTGEAKNIQYF; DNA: TGTGCCAGCAGTCCGTGGACAGGGGAAGCCAAAAACATTCAGTACTTC
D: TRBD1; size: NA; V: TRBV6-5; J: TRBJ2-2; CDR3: CASSPGTGNTGELFF; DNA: TGTGCCAGCAGTCCAGGGACAGGGAACACCGGGGAGCTGTTTTTT
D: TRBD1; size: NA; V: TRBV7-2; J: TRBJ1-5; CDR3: CASSLYGQGGPSNQPQHF; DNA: TGTGCCAGCAGCTTATACGGACAGGGGGGACCGTCCAATCAGCCCCAGCATTTT
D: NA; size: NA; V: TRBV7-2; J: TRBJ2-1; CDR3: CASSQWERTEQFF; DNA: TGTGCCAGCAGCCAGTGGGAAAGGACTGAGCAGTTCTTC
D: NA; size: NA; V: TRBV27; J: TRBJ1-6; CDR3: CASSPSGAAGNSPLHF; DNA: TGTGCCAGCAGCCCCTCAGGAGCCGCGGGTAATTCACCCCTCCACTTT
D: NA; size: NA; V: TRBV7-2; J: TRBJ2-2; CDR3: CASSPDRTGELFF; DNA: TGTGCCAGCAGCCCAGATAGAACCGGGGAGCTGTTTTTT
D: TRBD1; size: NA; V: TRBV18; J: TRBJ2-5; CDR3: CASSPERTGETQYF; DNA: TGTGCCAGCTCACCAGAAAGGACAGGAGAGACCCAGTACTTC
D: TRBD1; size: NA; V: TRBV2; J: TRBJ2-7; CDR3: CASSGFGQASYEQYF; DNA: TGTGCCAGCAGTGGCTTCGGACAGGCCTCCTACGAGCAGTACTTC
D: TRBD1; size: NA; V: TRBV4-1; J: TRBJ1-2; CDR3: CASSLGQMYGYTF; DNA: TGCGCCAGCAGCCTGGGACAGATGTATGGCTACACCTTC
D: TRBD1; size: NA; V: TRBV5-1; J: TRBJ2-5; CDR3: CASSIGRGRETQYF; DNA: TGCGCCAGCAGCATCGGCAGGGGGCGTGAGACCCAGTACTTC
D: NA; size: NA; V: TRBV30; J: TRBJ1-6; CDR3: CAWSGLGYSPLHF; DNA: TGTGCCTGGAGTGGGTTGGGTTATTCACCCCTCCACTTT
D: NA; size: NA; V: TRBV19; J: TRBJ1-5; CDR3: CASSIDTGGNQPQHF; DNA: TGTGCCAGTAGTATAGATACCGGGGGCAATCAGCCCCAGCATTTT
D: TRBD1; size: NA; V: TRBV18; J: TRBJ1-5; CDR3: CASSPFLRGQGAMGNQPQHF; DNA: TGTGCCAGCTCACCATTTCTACGGGGACAGGGGGCAATGGGCAATCAGCCCCAGCATTTT
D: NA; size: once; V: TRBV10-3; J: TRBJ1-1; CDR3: CATQSLDEAFF; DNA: TGTGCCACCCAATCCCTAGATGAAGCTTTCTTT
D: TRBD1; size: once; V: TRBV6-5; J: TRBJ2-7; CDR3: CGYGTEASYEQYF; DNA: TGTGGATACGGGACAGAGGCTTCCTACGAGCAGTACTTC
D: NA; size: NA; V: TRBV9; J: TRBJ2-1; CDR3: CASSVGFSYNEQFF; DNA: TGTGCCAGCAGCGTAGGGTTTAGCTACAATGAGCAGTTCTTC
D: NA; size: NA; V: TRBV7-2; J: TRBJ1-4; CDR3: CASSLSREEKLFF; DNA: TGTGCCAGCAGCTTAAGTCGGGAGGAAAAACTGTTTTTT